This T cell receptor (beta chain) stems from a study of cytomegalovirus exposure and HLA in healthy donors. Study-wide points: Reportedly, cytomegalovirus status was diagnosed with high sensitivity and specificity. Serostatus for CMV was the only available immune exposure information.

Points on this clone: The antigen remains undetermined.

With 60 Vbeta and 13 Jbeta primers, the PCR was carried out. Per the study methods: Later work found 80 million or so unique TCR beta chains, with 9.5 million to 14 million shared. The protocol was immunoSEQ multiplex PCR, while the TCRdb copy is restricted to in-frame clones and leaves out a portion. D and trimming come from the DNA, and the V and J calls and clone size come from that table. This sample yields around 130,000 clones, of which just under 80% are seen a single time; around 1.8% belongs to the top ten. The CDR3 length is 12 residues. The V gene's germline CDR1 is SGHRS and CDR2 YFSETQ. The V and J ends lost 2 bases and 6 bases respectively, with 9 bases between them.

The source of this sequence is a woman in her forties in good health and CMV-seronegative. The chain couples TRBV5-1 to TRBJ2-7; D possibly corresponds to TRBD1 (5 bases). Source material: PBMCs. CDR3 protein: CASSFSGLEQYF. The CDR3 coding sequence is TGCGCCAGCAGCTTTTCAGGGCTCGAGCAGTACTTC.